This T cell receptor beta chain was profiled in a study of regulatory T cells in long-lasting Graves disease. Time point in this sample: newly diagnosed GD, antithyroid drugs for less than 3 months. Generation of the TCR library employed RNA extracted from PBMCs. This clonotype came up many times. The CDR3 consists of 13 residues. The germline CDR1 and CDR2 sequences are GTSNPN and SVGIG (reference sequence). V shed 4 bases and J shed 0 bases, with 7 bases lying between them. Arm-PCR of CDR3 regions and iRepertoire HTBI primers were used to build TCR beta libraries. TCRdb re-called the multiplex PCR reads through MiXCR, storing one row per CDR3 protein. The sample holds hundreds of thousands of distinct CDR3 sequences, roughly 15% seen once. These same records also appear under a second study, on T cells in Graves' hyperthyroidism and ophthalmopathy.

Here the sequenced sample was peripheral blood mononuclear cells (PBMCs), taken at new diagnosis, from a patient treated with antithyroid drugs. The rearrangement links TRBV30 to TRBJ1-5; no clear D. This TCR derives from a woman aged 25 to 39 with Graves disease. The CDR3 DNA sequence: TGTGCCTGGAACGATTATAGCAATCAGCCCCAGCATTTT. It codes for CAWNDYSNQPQHF. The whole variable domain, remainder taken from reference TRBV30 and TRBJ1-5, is SQTIHQWPATLVQPVGSPLSLECTVEGTSNPNLYWYRQAAGRGLQLLFYSVGIGQISSEVPQNLSASRPQDRQFILSSKKLLLSDSGFYLCAWNDYSNQPQHFGDGTRLSIL.